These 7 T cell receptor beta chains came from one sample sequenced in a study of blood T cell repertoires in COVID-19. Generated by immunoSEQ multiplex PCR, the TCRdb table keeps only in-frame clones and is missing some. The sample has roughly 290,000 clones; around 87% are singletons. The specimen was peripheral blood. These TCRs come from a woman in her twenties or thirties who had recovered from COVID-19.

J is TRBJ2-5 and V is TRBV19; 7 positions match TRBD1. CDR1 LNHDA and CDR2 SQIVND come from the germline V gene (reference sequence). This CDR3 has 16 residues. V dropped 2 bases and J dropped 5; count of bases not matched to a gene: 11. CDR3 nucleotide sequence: TGTGCCAGTAGTATACTGGGAAGGGGGCGCCGGGAGACCCAGTACTTC. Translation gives CASSILGRGRRETQYF. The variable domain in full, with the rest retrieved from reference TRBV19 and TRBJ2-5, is DGGITQSPKYLFRKEGQNVTLSCEQNLNHDAMYWYRQDPGQGLRLIYYSQIVNDFQKGDIAEGYSVSREKKESFPLTVTSAQKNPTAFYLCASSILGRGRRETQYFGPGTRLLVL.

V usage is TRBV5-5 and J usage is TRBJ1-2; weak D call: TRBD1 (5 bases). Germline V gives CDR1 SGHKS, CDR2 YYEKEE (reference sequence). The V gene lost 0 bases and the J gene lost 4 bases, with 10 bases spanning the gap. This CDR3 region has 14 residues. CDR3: CASSLDPGSYGYTF. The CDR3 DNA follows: TGTGCCAGCAGCTTGGATCCAGGGTCCTATGGCTACACCTTC.

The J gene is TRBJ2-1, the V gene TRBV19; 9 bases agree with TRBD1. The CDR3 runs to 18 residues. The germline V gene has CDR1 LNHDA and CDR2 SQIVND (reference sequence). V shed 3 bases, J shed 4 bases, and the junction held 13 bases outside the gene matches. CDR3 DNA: TGTGCCAGTAGTATGGGGGACAGGGTCCCTCCCCCATACAATGAGCAGTTCTTC. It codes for CASSMGDRVPPPYNEQFF.

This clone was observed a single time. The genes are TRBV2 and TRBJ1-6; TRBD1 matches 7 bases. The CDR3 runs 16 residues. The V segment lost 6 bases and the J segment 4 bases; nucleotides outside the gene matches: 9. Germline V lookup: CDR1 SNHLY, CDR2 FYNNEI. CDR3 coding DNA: TGTGCCAGCAGACAGAGCTTGGGACAGTATAATTCACCCCTCCACTTT. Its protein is CASRQSLGQYNSPLHF.

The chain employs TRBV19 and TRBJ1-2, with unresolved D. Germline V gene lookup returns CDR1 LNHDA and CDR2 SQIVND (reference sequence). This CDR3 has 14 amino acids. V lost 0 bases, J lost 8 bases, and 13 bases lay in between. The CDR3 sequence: CASSIDGRSSGYTF. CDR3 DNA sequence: TGTGCCAGTAGTATAGATGGCCGGAGCTCCGGCTACACCTTC.

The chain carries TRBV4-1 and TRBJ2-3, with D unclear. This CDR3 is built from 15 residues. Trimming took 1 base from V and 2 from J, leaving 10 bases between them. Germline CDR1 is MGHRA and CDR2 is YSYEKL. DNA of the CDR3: TGCGCCAGCAGCCAAGTCCAGGCAGTCACAGATACGCAGTATTTT. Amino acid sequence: CASSQVQAVTDTQYF.

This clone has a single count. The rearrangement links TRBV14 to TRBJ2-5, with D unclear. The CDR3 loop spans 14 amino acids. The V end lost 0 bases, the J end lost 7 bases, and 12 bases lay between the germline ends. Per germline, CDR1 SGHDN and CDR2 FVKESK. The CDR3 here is CASSQDLPGGTQYF. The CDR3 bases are TGTGCCAGCAGCCAAGATCTCCCTGGCGGGACCCAGTACTTC.